Shown below are 7 T cell receptor beta chains from a single sample sequenced in a study of Graves' ophthalmopathy and Graves' hyperthyroidism. From RNA, the CDR3 regions of TCR beta chains were amplified and sequenced. First-round RT-PCR employed HTBI primers, with a second-round multiplex PCR after it. In TCRdb, the multiplex PCR reads were re-called with MiXCR into one record per CDR3 protein. This sample has some 1.1 million distinct CDR3 sequences, with about 38% found just once. Specimen: peripheral blood or thyroid tissue (not recorded which). All receptors derive from an adult man with Graves' hyperthyroidism.

This chain links TRBV30 with TRBJ1-6; 9 nucleotides align to TRBD1. CDR1 and CDR2 from the germline V gene are GTSNPN and SVGIG (reference sequence). The CDR3 runs 13 residues. J gave up 7 bases and V 4 bases, and 2 bases lay outside the gene matches. This CDR3 is CAWTGTGNSPLHF. DNA for the CDR3: TGTGCCTGGACGGGGACAGGGAATTCACCCCTCCACTTT. Supplemented by reference TRBV30 and TRBJ1-6, the full variable domain reads SQTIHQWPATLVQPVGSPLSLECTVEGTSNPNLYWYRQAAGRGLQLLFYSVGIGQISSEVPQNLSASRPQDRQFILSSKKLLLSDSGFYLCAWTGTGNSPLHFGNGTRLTVT.

The chain carries TRBV7-9 and TRBJ1-1, with TRBD1 as a possible D gene (5 bases). This CDR3 contains 15 residues. Germline V gene data show CDR1 as SEHNR and CDR2 as FQNEAQ (reference sequence). Trimming took off 5 bases at V and 3 bases at J, with 16 bases between the two ends. DNA for the CDR3: TGTGCCAGCAGCACCCCAGGGACCGGGGACACTGAAGCTTTCTTT. Translated: CASSTPGTGDTEAFF.

With regard to this clonotype: One end of the junction does not line up with germline, which may come from a read error. The rearrangement links TRBV4-1 to TRBJ1-5; D unclear. The CDR3 has 12 amino acids. In germline, CDR1 is MGHRA, CDR2 YSYEKL. The DNA for the CDR3 is TGCGCCAGCGGCCAAGCGGGCACAGCCCAGCATTTT. The encoded protein is CASGQAGTAQHF.

This clonotype was detected many times. The chain uses TRBV19 and TRBJ2-2; D remains ambiguous. This CDR3 has 12 amino acids. CDR1 is LNHDA, CDR2 SQIVND, per germline (reference sequence). V lost 3 bases and J 7 bases, leaving 6 bases between the germline ends. CDR3 protein: CASSIRVGELFF. The CDR3 DNA sequence: TGTGCCAGTAGTATCCGGGTCGGGGAGCTGTTTTTT.

The rearrangement links TRBV25-1 to TRBJ2-5; D possibly corresponds to TRBD2 (6 bases). Germline values: CDR1 MGHDK, CDR2 SYGVNS. V lost 6 bases, J lost 4 bases, and 21 bases lay in between. The CDR3 spans 16 residues. This CDR3 is CASSPRGRVLRETQYF. CDR3 sequence (DNA): TGTGCCAGCAGCCCGCGGGGCAGGGTCTTGCGAGAGACCCAGTACTTC. Looking up the rest from reference TRBV25-1 and TRBJ2-5 gives the full variable domain: EADIYQTPRYLVIGTGKKITLECSQTMGHDKMYWYQQDPGMELHLIHYSYGVNSTEKGDLSSESTVSRIRTEHFPLTLESARPSHTSQYLCASSPRGRVLRETQYFGPGTRLLVL.

V is TRBV29-1 and J is TRBJ1-3; D might be TRBD1 (5 bases). The germline V and J ends were trimmed by 4 bases and 0 bases, with 16 bases remaining between them. Germline V gives CDR1 SQVTM, CDR2 ANQGSEA. The CDR3 is 16 amino acids. DNA for the CDR3: TGCAGCGTTGCAACGCAGGGAACGAGCTCTGGAAACACCATATATTTT. It encodes CSVATQGTSSGNTIYF.

CDR3 sequence reads: CAISVGGDGETQYF. The DNA of the CDR3 is TGTGCCATCAGCGTCGGGGGGGACGGGGAGACCCAGTACTTC. V is TRBV10-3 and J is TRBJ2-5, with TRBD2 matching 8 bases. The CDR3 runs 14 residues. Per germline, CDR1 ENHRY and CDR2 SYGVKD. The trim removed 6 bases at V and 5 bases at J, leaving 8 bases unmatched.